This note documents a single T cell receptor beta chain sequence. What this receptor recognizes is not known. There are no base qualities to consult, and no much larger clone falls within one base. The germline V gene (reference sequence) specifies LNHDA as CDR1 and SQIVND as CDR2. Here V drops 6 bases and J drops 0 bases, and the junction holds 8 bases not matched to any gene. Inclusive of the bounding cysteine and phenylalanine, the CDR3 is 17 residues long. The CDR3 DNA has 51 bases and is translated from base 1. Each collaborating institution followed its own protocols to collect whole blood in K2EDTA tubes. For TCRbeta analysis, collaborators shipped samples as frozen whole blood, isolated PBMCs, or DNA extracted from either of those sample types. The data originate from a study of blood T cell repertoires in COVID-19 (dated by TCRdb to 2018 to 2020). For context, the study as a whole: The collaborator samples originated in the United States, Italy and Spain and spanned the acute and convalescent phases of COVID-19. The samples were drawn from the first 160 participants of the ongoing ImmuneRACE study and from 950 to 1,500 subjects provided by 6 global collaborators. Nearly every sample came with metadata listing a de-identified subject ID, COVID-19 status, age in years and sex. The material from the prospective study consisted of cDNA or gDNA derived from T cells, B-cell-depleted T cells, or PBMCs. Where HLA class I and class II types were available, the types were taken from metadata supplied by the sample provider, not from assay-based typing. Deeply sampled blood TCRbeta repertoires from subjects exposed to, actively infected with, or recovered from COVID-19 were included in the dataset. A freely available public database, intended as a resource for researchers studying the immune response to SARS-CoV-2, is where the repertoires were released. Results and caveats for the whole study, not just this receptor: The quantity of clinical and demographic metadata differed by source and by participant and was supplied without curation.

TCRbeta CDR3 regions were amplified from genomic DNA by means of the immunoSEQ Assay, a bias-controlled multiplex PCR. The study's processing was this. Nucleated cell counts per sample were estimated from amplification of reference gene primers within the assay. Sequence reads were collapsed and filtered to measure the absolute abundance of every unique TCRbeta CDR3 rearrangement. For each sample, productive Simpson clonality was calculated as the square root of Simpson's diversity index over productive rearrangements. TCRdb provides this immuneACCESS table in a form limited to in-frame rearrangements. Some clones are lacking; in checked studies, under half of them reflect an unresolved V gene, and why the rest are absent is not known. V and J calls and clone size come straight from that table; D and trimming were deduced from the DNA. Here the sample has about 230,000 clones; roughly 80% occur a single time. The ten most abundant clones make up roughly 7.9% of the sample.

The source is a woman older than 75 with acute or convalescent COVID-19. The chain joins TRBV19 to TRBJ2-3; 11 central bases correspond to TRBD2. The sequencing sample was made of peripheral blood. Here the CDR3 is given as CASSPPLAGVSTDTQYF. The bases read TGTGCCAGTAGCCCCCCACTAGCGGGAGTTAGCACAGATACGCAGTATTTT.